The present entry profiles one TCR beta chain with its context. Using immunoSEQ multiplex PCR, the repertoire was profiled, and TCRdb retains in-frame clones only, with some absent. The sample lists about 250,000 clones, about four fifths seen once, with about an eighth in the top ten. J lost 6 bases, V lost 2 bases, and 11 bases had no gene match. The length of the CDR3 is 16 residues. Germline-derived CDR1 and CDR2 are SGHKS and YYEKEE (reference sequence). These data originate in a study of control samples from healthy donors and cancer patients. Sequencing was performed on PBMCs. The TCR sequence derives from a woman aged 60-75 years with lung cancer. The V and J genes are TRBV5-5 and TRBJ2-3; 8 bases fit TRBD1. CDR3 sequence reads: CASSLGTGSYTDTQYF. The CDR3 region has the DNA TGTGCCAGCAGCTTAGGGACAGGCTCTTATACCGATACGCAGTATTTT.